The 11 T cell receptor beta chains given below trace back to one sample, sequenced in a study of beta chain features in type 1 diabetes. The study, taken as a whole, reports: Among patients with Type 1 diabetes, TCRB CDR3s were moderately but significantly shorter in every one of the four CD4+ subsets.

Expressed TCRB transcripts were sequenced after all isolated RNA was converted to cDNA. Sequenced by immunoSEQ multiplex PCR; TCRdb stores in-frame clones only, minus some. The table has 150,000 to 200,000 clones, 63% seen once. Their specific antigens are unknown. What was sequenced was naive CD4+ T cells from blood. All receptors come from a man in his thirties or forties with type 1 diabetes.

The chain couples TRBV30 to TRBJ2-3; D ambiguous. The V and J ends lost 0 bases and 5 bases respectively, with 9 bases between them. The CDR3 runs to 13 residues. Germline V gene lookup returns CDR1 GTSNPN and CDR2 SVGIG (reference sequence). CDR3 amino acids: CAWSVGILDTQYF. In DNA form, the CDR3 reads TGTGCCTGGAGTGTAGGAATTTTAGATACGCAGTATTTT.

The chain joins TRBV30 to TRBJ1-6, with D perhaps matching TRBD1 (5 bases). The CDR3 is 14 amino acids. Looked up from germline, CDR1 is GTSNPN and CDR2 is SVGIG (reference sequence). V shed 1 base and J shed 6 bases, with 10 bases lying between them. The CDR3 loop reads CAWSGTRSNSPLHF. CDR3 bases: TGTGCCTGGAGTGGGACACGTTCTAATTCACCCCTCCACTTT.

This chain connects TRBV29-1 to TRBJ1-2; 10 nucleotides match TRBD1. The V gene end was trimmed by 4 bases and the J gene end by 4 bases; junction bases not matched to a gene: 6. The CDR3 runs to 14 residues. Germline CDR1 is SQVTM and CDR2 is ANQGSEA. The CDR3 reads CSVGPGQGSYGYTF. The CDR3 nucleotides read TGCAGCGTTGGACCGGGACAGGGGTCCTATGGCTACACCTTC.

The chain couples TRBV7-2 to TRBJ1-2, with D tentatively TRBD1 (5 bases). The CDR3 has 13 amino acids. Germline lookup yields CDR1 SGHTA and CDR2 FQGNSA. Trimming pared 5 bases from V and 13 bases from J, leaving 20 bases between. This CDR3 is CASSPTGTAESTF. DNA for the CDR3: TGTGCCAGCAGCCCAACCGGGACGGCAGAGAGCACCTTC.

V gene TRBV7-9 combines with J gene TRBJ2-5, with D perhaps TRBD2 (5 bases). V lost 7 bases, J lost 6 bases, and 15 bases lay in between. Germline CDR1 reads SEHNR; CDR2 reads FQNEAQ (reference sequence). This CDR3 contains 13 residues. This chain's CDR3 is CASTSDGDKTQYF. The DNA for the CDR3 is TGTGCCAGCACCTCGGACGGGGATAAGACCCAGTACTTC.

The chain has TRBV30 and TRBJ1-2, with D possibly TRBD1 on 5 matching bases. Trimming left V 3 bases short and J 4 bases short, with 9 bases between. Germline V CDR1 and CDR2: GTSNPN, SVGIG (reference sequence). The length of the CDR3 is 12 residues. CDR3 amino acids: CAWRWQGYGYTF. The CDR3 DNA follows: TGTGCCTGGAGGTGGCAGGGCTATGGCTACACCTTC. Combining the CDR3 with reference TRBV30 and TRBJ1-2 gives the whole variable domain SQTIHQWPATLVQPVGSPLSLECTVEGTSNPNLYWYRQAAGRGLQLLFYSVGIGQISSEVPQNLSASRPQDRQFILSSKKLLLSDSGFYLCAWRWQGYGYTFGSGTRLTVV.

CDR3 sequence (DNA): TGTGCCAGTAGTATAGTCCACGGGACAGGGGACTACGAGCAGTACTTC. It translates to CASSIVHGTGDYEQYF. This chain links TRBV19 with TRBJ2-7; 10 bases align to TRBD1. This CDR3 contains 16 residues. V dropped 1 base and J dropped 3; count of bases not matched to a gene: 6. Germline V gene data show CDR1 as LNHDA and CDR2 as SQIVND (reference sequence).

The chain employs TRBV29-1 and TRBJ1-1; D ambiguous. The CDR3 length is 12 residues. Germline assignment: CDR1 SQVTM and CDR2 ANQGSEA. Trimming left V 7 bases short and J 0 bases short, with 9 bases between. CDR3 sequence (DNA): TGCAGCGCTGACGAACTGAACACTGAAGCTTTCTTT. Translating gives CSADELNTEAFF.

Here the CDR3 DNA reads TGTGCCATCAGTCTTACAGGGAGCTCCTACGAGCAGTACTTC. This translates into CAISLTGSSYEQYF. The chain carries TRBV10-3 and TRBJ2-7, with a weak D call TRBD1 (6 bases). From germline, CDR1 is ENHRY and CDR2 SYGVKD. Trimming cost V 5 bases and J 0 bases, with 11 bases left between them. This CDR3 spans 14 amino acids.

The rearrangement joins TRBV14 to TRBJ2-1; D possibly uses TRBD1 or TRBD2 (5 bases each). The CDR3 consists of 16 residues. Trimming removed 3 bases from V and 4 bases from J, with 16 bases in between. Germline CDR1 SGHDN, CDR2 FVKESK. The CDR3 DNA reads TGTGCCAGCAGCCATCTCGAGGGGCTAGGTTACAATGAGCAGTTCTTC. It is translated as CASSHLEGLGYNEQFF.

The genes are TRBV7-2 and TRBJ1-2; 7 nucleotides line up with TRBD1. The CDR3 is 15 amino acids. V shed 6 bases and J 4 bases; nucleotides not matched to a gene: 11. From germline, CDR1 is SGHTA and CDR2 FQGNSA. CDR3: CASSQTGFESYGYTF. In nucleotides, the CDR3 is TGTGCCAGCAGTCAGACAGGGTTCGAGAGCTATGGCTACACCTTC.